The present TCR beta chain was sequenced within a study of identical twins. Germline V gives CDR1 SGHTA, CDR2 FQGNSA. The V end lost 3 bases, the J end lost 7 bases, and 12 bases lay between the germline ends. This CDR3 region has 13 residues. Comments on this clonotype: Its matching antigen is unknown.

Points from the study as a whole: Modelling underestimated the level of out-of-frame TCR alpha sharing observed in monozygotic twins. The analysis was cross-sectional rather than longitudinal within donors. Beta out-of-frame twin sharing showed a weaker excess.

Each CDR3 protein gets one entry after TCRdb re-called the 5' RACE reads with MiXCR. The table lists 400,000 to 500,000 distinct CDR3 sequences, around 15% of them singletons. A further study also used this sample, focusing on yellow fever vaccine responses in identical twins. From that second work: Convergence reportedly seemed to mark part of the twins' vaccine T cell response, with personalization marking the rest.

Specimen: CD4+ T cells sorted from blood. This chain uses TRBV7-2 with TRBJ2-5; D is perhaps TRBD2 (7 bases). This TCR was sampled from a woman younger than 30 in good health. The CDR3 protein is CASSFHREGTQYF. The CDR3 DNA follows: TGTGCCAGCAGCTTTCACAGGGAGGGGACCCAGTACTTC.